This T cell receptor (beta chain) came from a study of graft-versus-host responses after intestinal transplantation. Findings of the study overall: Within allografts, high graft-versus-host to host-versus-graft clonal ratios were seen among patients with graft-donor T cell macrochimerism. GvH clones were identified in recipient marrow, with some first appearing in ileum or blood.

Generated by immunoSEQ multiplex PCR, the TCRdb table keeps only in-frame clones and is missing some. The sample records around 13,000 clones, roughly 81% being singletons. The CDR3 spans 14 residues. In germline, CDR1 is PRHDT, CDR2 FYEKMQ (reference sequence). V lost 2 bases to trimming and J lost 2 bases; unmatched junction nucleotides: 2. Tissue from the graft was processed to free its intraepithelial and lamina propria lymphocytes. In the case of this clone: Its antigen is unidentified.

The origin of this receptor is a human patient who received an intestinal transplant, so some T cells may come from the graft donor. The source was ileum tissue, collected 16 days after intestinal transplant. The V call is TRBV13, the J call TRBJ2-7; 8 bases are shared with TRBD2. CDR3 coding DNA: TGTGCCAGCAGCTTATCAGCGGGGGCCTACGAGCAGTACTTC. Its translation is CASSLSAGAYEQYF.